The present TCR beta chain was sequenced within a study of blood T cells in healthy people across ages (dated by TCRdb to 2013 to 2016). Regarding the study in general: In model experiments, template switching captured roughly one uniquely barcoded TCR beta cDNA molecule for every two T cells. Four age groups were formed from the donors: young (average approximately 17 years), middle-aged (around 41), aged (62) and long-lived (more than 75). Donors of different ages were randomly distributed across sequencing lanes to avoid experimental bias. The study analyzed two additional independent replicas of 1 million unique cDNA reads from the same blood draw for two donors, one aged 18 to 29 and one aged 80 or older. The study measured age-related changes in TCR beta repertoire diversity using deep sequencing normalized with unique cDNA molecular identifiers.

The 39 donors, aged about 6 to 95 years, were systemically healthy Caucasian individuals from Russia. Each donor gave 8 to 10 milliliters of peripheral blood, collected into EDTA-treated Vacutainer tubes. Ficoll-Paque density-gradient centrifugation was used to isolate PBMCs, with at least 7 million obtained per sample. Trizol reagent was used to extract total RNA from PBMCs, with at least 5.5 micrograms per sample. For every donor, flow cytometry on a PBMC aliquot measured the percentage of naive CD45RAhigh/CD27high T cells. Library prep was done by 5' RACE. Sequencer: Illumina HiSeq 2500. A second about 7 to 11 cycle PCR used a sample-barcoded 5' primer and a J-beta primer mix. A template-switch 5' adaptor carrying 12 random nucleotides introduced a unique molecular identifier onto each TCR beta cDNA molecule. At least 2.5 million CDR3-containing paired-end reads were obtained from each sample. The Mint cDNA synthesis kit, primed by a TRBC-specific oligonucleotide, was used to synthesize first-strand cDNA from all RNA. All cDNA was treated with uracil-DNA glycosylase and then went through a first 18-cycle PCR with the universal primers M1SS and BC2_uni_R. The authors processed their data as follows. For normalization, 1 million high-quality reads were randomly selected from each sample, with every read carrying a distinct molecular identifier. Reads with shared molecular identifiers were discarded instead of being binned into consensus sequences. MiTCR, with a Q25 quality threshold and the strictest error-elimination algorithm, was used for CDR3 identification, clonotype clustering and error correction. Lower-bound total TCR beta diversity was estimated with a nonparametric unseen species model using Euler transformation. TCRdb trimmed the raw reads at Q25, called clones with MiXCR and kept productive beta chains. Entries that share a CDR3 protein sequence are merged under the most common genes and DNA. TCRdb's processing, not the study's, gives the V and J calls here. The sample data list under 2,000,000 distinct CDR3 sequences, and around 48% of these were observed just once. The top ten hold more than 2% of the sample.

The full study reports these points: A strong correlation was found between observed TCR beta diversity and the percentage of naive T cells measured by flow cytometry. Bulk unsorted PBMC profiling prevented conclusive comparison of naive and antigen-experienced compartments. Because donor CMV infection status was unknown, age-related changes in expanded clonotypes were potentially confounded. As age increased, observed TCR beta diversity per million T cells dropped in a roughly linear way, and a significant reduction was already evident by age 40. Estimates of total diversity based on one million sequenced T cells were considered lower bounds and underestimates. Compared with the aged group, the long-lived group had more naive CD4+ T cells, fewer expanded clones and increased TCR diversity, suggesting age selection.

About this clonotype: It has no known antigen specificity. Nothing much larger sits one base from this clone, and base qualities are not available.

Looking up the germline V gene yields CDR1 SGDLS and CDR2 YYNGEE. The CDR3 goes from the cysteine to the phenylalanine over 13 residues. Only the CDR3 region is kept as DNA, spanning 39 bases read in frame from base 1. Cut back by 3 bases and 6 bases, the V and J ends lie 11 bases apart. The receptor was derived from a woman aged 40 to 49 in good health. The sequence is built from TRBV9 and TRBJ2-3, with the identity of the D gene unclear. The source material was blood. The CDR3 amino acid sequence is: CASSGVGVDTQYF. At the DNA level, the sequence is TGTGCCAGCAGCGGAGTTGGAGTGGATACGCAGTATTTT.